What follows are 24 T cell receptor beta chains derived from one specimen sequenced in a study of blood T cells in healthy people across ages. Primers used in a second PCR of roughly 6 to 12 cycles were a sample-barcoded 5' primer and a J-beta primer mix. MiXCR, applied by TCRdb to the 5' RACE reads, yields one record per CDR3 protein. The data hold 920,000 or so distinct CDR3 sequences, with 40% to 50% observed a single time. The sample taken for sequencing was blood. All receptors come from an older woman in good health.

This clonotype was counted a few times. The chain joins TRBV5-4 to TRBJ2-7; TRBD1 or TRBD2 may be the D gene (5 bases each). V lost 4 bases and J lost 3, with 14 bases in between. CDR1 and CDR2 from the germline V gene are SGHNT and YYREEE (reference sequence). The CDR3 is 14 amino acids. The CDR3 here is CASSARDVDYEQYF. The CDR3 DNA reads as TGTGCCAGCAGCGCCCGGGACGTAGACTACGAGCAGTACTTC. Using reference TRBV5-4 and TRBJ2-7 for the parts outside the CDR3, the full variable domain is ETGVTQSPTHLIKTRGQQVTLRCSSQSGHNTVSWYQQALGQGPQFIFQYYREEENGRGNFPPRFSGLQFPNYSSELNVNALELDDSALYLCASSARDVDYEQYFGPGTRLTVT.

The chain is built from TRBV3-1 and TRBJ2-1; 9 bases align to TRBD1. The germline CDR1 and CDR2 sequences are LGHDT and YNNKEL (reference sequence). The length of the CDR3 is 15 residues. Germline trimming cut 3 bases from V and 9 bases from J; bases unmatched to any gene: 9. The CDR3 sequence is CASSQGTGLLVEQFF. DNA of the CDR3: TGTGCCAGCAGCCAGGGGACAGGGCTGTTGGTTGAGCAGTTCTTC.

In this sample, this clonotype turned up a few times. V usage is TRBV27 and J usage is TRBJ2-5, with a tentative D call TRBD1 (8 bases). The CDR3 is made up of 17 amino acids. V lost 0 bases, J lost 2 bases, and 16 bases lay in between. CDR1 and CDR2 (germline): MNHEY, SMNVEV (reference sequence). The CDR3 nucleotides read TGTGCCAGCAGTTTATCGACCCACAGGGGGGGACAAGAGACCCAGTACTTC. It is translated as CASSLSTHRGGQETQYF.

This clonotype is a singleton in its sample. For the CDR3, the DNA is TGTGCCAGCAGCTTAGAGGCAGGGGGCCTCGATACGCAGTATTTT. Translated, it gives CASSLEAGGLDTQYF. The chain links TRBV11-2 to TRBJ2-3, with 8 positions matching TRBD1. CDR3 length: 15 residues. V was clipped by 0 bases and J by 6 bases; unmatched bases: 5. CDR1 and CDR2 (germline): SGHAT, FQNNGV.

V gene TRBV20-1 combines with J gene TRBJ2-7, with a weak D call TRBD1 (6 bases). Between the trimmed V and J ends, which lost 6 bases and 5 bases, there was a span of 23 bases. The germline CDR1 and CDR2 sequences are DFQATT and SNEGSKA (reference sequence). The CDR3 is 15 residues long. CDR3 protein: CSANRGSTGINEQYF. The CDR3 DNA reads TGCAGTGCAAATCGGGGCTCAACAGGGATTAACGAGCAGTACTTC.

This clonotype was detected a few times. One end of the junction is discordant with germline, which a read error may explain. J is TRBJ1-2 and V is TRBV6-6; 9 nucleotides match TRBD1. The CDR3 is 13 residues long. The germline CDR1 and CDR2 sequences are MNHNY and SVGAGI (reference sequence). The CDR3 DNA sequence: TGTGCCAGCAGTGACTCGACAGGGGGTGGCTACACCTTC. Amino acid sequence: CASSDSTGGGYTF.

This clonotype was seen only once. This chain connects TRBV9 to TRBJ2-5; the D gene could be TRBD1 or TRBD2 (5 bases each). Trimming took 7 bases from V and 7 from J, leaving 14 bases between them. This CDR3 spans 12 amino acids. Germline CDR1 SGDLS, CDR2 YYNGEE. The CDR3 DNA is TGTGCCAGCGGGGCCAGCGAGGGGACCCAGTACTTC. Protein: CASGASEGTQYF.

For this clonotype: Sequence at one end of the junction differs from germline and may be a read error. J is TRBJ2-3 and V is TRBV11-2; perhaps D is TRBD1 or TRBD2 (5 bases each). Germline loops: CDR1 SGHAT, CDR2 FQNNGV. The CDR3 runs 15 residues. The CDR3 bases are TGTGCCAGCATTGAGGGGTGGGGTATCACAGATACACAGTATTTT. This translates into CASIEGWGITDTQYF.

This clonotype was detected a few times. CDR3 nucleotides: TGTGCCAGCAGCTCAACACAGCAAAATAGCAATCAGCCCCAGCATTTT. This sequence encodes CASSSTQQNSNQPQHF. The chain has TRBV7-9 and TRBJ1-5; D gene unclear. The CDR3 length is 16 residues. The ends were cut back, 4 bases at V and 0 bases at J, with 13 bases in the middle. The germline CDR1 and CDR2 sequences are SEHNR and FQNEAQ (reference sequence).

The chain carries TRBV29-1 and TRBJ2-3; D is uncertain. CDR3 length: 11 amino acids. Trimming pared 4 bases from V and 2 bases from J, leaving 4 bases between. Germline CDR1 reads SQVTM; CDR2 reads ANQGSEA. This chain's CDR3 is CSVAVTDTQYF. CDR3 sequence (DNA): TGCAGCGTTGCGGTCACAGATACGCAGTATTTT.

As to this clonotype: The junction shows a germline mismatch at one end, possibly a read error. The chain combines TRBV3-1 with TRBJ1-4; D is unclear. Per the germline V gene, CDR1 is LGHDT and CDR2 is YNNKEL (reference sequence). The CDR3 is made up of 13 amino acids. The CDR3 protein is CASTTATDEKLFF. CDR3 coding DNA: TGTGCCAGCACAACCGCAACTGATGAAAAACTGTTTTTT.

A few counts support this clonotype. The chain uses TRBV9 and TRBJ2-1; 13 bases are shared with TRBD2. There are 16 residues in the CDR3. The trim removed 0 bases at V and 11 bases at J, leaving 8 bases unmatched. Germline values: CDR1 SGDLS, CDR2 YYNGEE. CDR3 coding DNA: TGTGCCAGCAGCGTAGGAACCGGACTAGCGGGAGAAAAGCAGTTCTTC. Translated, it gives CASSVGTGLAGEKQFF.

About this clonotype itself: A read error is possible here, since a much larger clone lies one base away. V and J are TRBV6-4 and TRBJ2-3, with a tentative D call TRBD2 (5 bases). V lost 2 bases and J 0 bases, leaving 9 bases between the germline ends. Germline V lookup: CDR1 MRHNA, CDR2 SNTAGT. The CDR3 has 15 residues. The CDR3 loop reads CASSDVSGSTDTQYF. The CDR3 DNA is TGTGCCAGCAGTGACGTAAGCGGAAGCACAGATACGCAGTATTTT.

The gene calls are TRBV20-1 and TRBJ2-1; D unresolved. Germline V gene lookup returns CDR1 DFQATT and CDR2 SNEGSKA (reference sequence). Trimming left V 0 bases short and J 9 bases short, with 24 bases between. The CDR3 spans 17 residues. The DNA for the CDR3 is TGCAGTGCTAGAGATCGGACGGCAAAGGGCCATACGAGTGAGCAGTTCTTC. Its translation is CSARDRTAKGHTSEQFF.

The table lists this clonotype with a few counts. The chain employs TRBV5-1 and TRBJ1-1; D unresolved. Germline assignment: CDR1 SGHRS and CDR2 YFSETQ. The CDR3 contains 14 residues. V lost 3 bases and J 6 bases, leaving 15 bases between the germline ends. The CDR3 DNA reads TGCGCCAGCAGCTCCGATGACCTAAACGCTGAAGCTTTCTTT. It specifies CASSSDDLNAEAFF.

The CDR3 region has the DNA TGTGCCAGCAGCCGGAGGAGCGGCTACAATGAGCAGTTCTTC. This codes for CASSRRSGYNEQFF. The genes are TRBV3-1 and TRBJ2-1, with a tentative D call TRBD2 (5 bases). Germline V CDR1 and CDR2: LGHDT, YNNKEL (reference sequence). This CDR3 has 14 amino acids. Trimming pared 4 bases from V and 3 bases from J, leaving 10 bases between.

V usage is TRBV20-1 and J usage is TRBJ1-1; D is undetermined. Germline-derived CDR1 and CDR2 are DFQATT and SNEGSKA (reference sequence). CDR3 length equals 13 residues. Trimming cost V 6 bases and J 7 bases, with 18 bases left between them. Here the CDR3 DNA reads TGCAGTGCCGAAATAAGCGGCGTGAATGAAGCTTTCTTT. It is translated as CSAEISGVNEAFF.

J is TRBJ2-5 and V is TRBV2; TRBD1 matches at 9 bases. Germline-derived CDR1 and CDR2 are SNHLY and FYNNEI. CDR3 length equals 15 residues. The V and J ends lost 10 bases and 11 bases, in that order; junction bases with no gene match: 20. The CDR3 is CATRYGGQGPDEQYF. The CDR3 DNA is TGTGCCACCAGGTACGGAGGACAGGGGCCAGATGAGCAGTACTTC.

This chain joins TRBV7-2 and TRBJ2-1; 10 nucleotides agree with TRBD2. J was trimmed by 10 bases and V by 1 base; bases with no gene match: 7. The CDR3 totals 15 residues. Per the germline V gene, CDR1 is SGHTA and CDR2 is FQGNSA. The CDR3 region has the DNA TGTGCCAGCAGCTTAGGTCGGACTAGCGGCACAGAGCAGTTCTTC. Amino acid sequence: CASSLGRTSGTEQFF.

This clonotype was detected a few times. The V and J genes are TRBV2 and TRBJ2-1; D perhaps matches TRBD1 (6 bases). Germline loops: CDR1 SNHLY, CDR2 FYNNEI. Trimming shortened V by 0 bases and J by 9 bases, and 12 bases separated the two germline ends. The CDR3 has 14 amino acids. CDR3 bases: TGTGCCAGCAGTGAAGCGGGGGCGGACGGTGAGCAGTTCTTC. Its translation: CASSEAGADGEQFF.

The V gene is TRBV20-1, the J gene TRBJ2-4, with D unresolved. Trimming pared 2 bases from V and 9 bases from J, leaving 11 bases between. Germline V lookup: CDR1 DFQATT, CDR2 SNEGSKA (reference sequence). This CDR3 spans 12 amino acids. For the CDR3, the DNA is TGCAGTGCTAGACTCCCCGGCGGCATTCAGTACTTC. Translation: CSARLPGGIQYF.

The CDR3 DNA is TGCGCCAGCAGCTTAAAGACAGGGTCGTCTTTCTTT. This encodes CASSLKTGSSFF. This rearrangement joins TRBV5-1 to TRBJ1-1; 7 bases fit TRBD1. This CDR3 is built from 12 residues. Germline V gives CDR1 SGHRS, CDR2 YFSETQ. V gave up 2 bases and J gave up 12 bases; unmatched junction bases: 7.

This clonotype was picked up a small number of times. The gene calls are TRBV4-1 and TRBJ2-3; D unresolved. V lost 1 base to trimming and J lost 4 bases, with 15 bases between them. Germline loops: CDR1 MGHRA, CDR2 YSYEKL. This CDR3 is built from 16 residues. The CDR3 protein is CASSQGWGLSADTQYF. The CDR3 nucleotides are TGCGCCAGCAGCCAAGGGTGGGGTCTTTCCGCAGATACGCAGTATTTT.

The V call is TRBV6-5, the J call TRBJ2-7; no clear D. Germline V gives CDR1 MNHEY, CDR2 SVGAGI. This CDR3 contains 13 residues. The V end lost 3 bases, the J end lost 4 bases, and 10 bases lay between the germline ends. As DNA, the CDR3 is TGTGCCAGCAGTTATACAAAGAGTTACGAGCAGTACTTC. Its protein product is CASSYTKSYEQYF.